There are a few counts of the clone carrying this T cell receptor beta chain. This specimen belongs to a study of CD8+ T cells in alopecia areata. The overall study: Treated patients swallowed 5 to 10 mg of oral tofacitinib twice daily. The protocol delivered tofacitinib for 6 to 18 months, then withdrew it for 6 months.

Alopecia areata patients gave lesional scalp punch biopsies and peripheral blood samples. Extracted RNA was reverse transcribed, and the resulting cDNA served as sequencing template. Here immunoSEQ multiplex PCR was the method, and the copy in TCRdb shows in-frame clones only, minus some. The repertoire holds more than 10,000 clones, with approximately 59% as singletons. CDR3 length equals 16 residues. V lost 2 bases and J lost 6; bases outside the gene matches: 13. Germline V gene sequence: CDR1 SQVTM, CDR2 ANQGSEA. This clonotype was obtained from a human donor with alopecia areata. This specimen was skin, taken at week 0. This chain links TRBV29-1 with TRBJ1-1; TRBD1 matches 9 bases. CDR3 DNA sequence: TGCAGCGTTGAAAGGACAGGGGTATCTCGTGGCGCTGAAGCTTTCTTT. Its protein is CSVERTGVSRGAEAFF.